Following are 2 T cell receptor beta chains from one sample sequenced in a study of control samples from healthy donors and cancer patients. TCRdb's copy holds only in-frame clones and misses some; the assay was immunoSEQ multiplex PCR. This sample has tens of thousands of clones, with approximately 90% found just once. Sample: blood. The receptors derive from a young woman in good health.

The CDR3 bases are TGTGCCAGCAGTTACAAAAGACAGAATTCACCCCTCCACTTT. It is translated as CASSYKRQNSPLHF. This chain connects TRBV6-5 to TRBJ1-6; D perhaps matches TRBD1 (5 bases). The germline CDR1 and CDR2 sequences are MNHEY and SVGAGI. The CDR3 sequence is 14 residues long. Trimming cost V 2 bases and J 7 bases, with 9 bases left between them.

The chain has TRBV7-3 and TRBJ1-5; D is uncertain. CDR1 is SGHTA, CDR2 FQGTGA, per germline. This CDR3 has 15 residues. V was cut by 1 base and J by 4 bases, with 11 bases left in between. Here the CDR3 DNA reads TGTGCCAGCAGCTTAAAGGCAGGTCATAATCAGCCCCAGCATTTT. Protein product: CASSLKAGHNQPQHF.